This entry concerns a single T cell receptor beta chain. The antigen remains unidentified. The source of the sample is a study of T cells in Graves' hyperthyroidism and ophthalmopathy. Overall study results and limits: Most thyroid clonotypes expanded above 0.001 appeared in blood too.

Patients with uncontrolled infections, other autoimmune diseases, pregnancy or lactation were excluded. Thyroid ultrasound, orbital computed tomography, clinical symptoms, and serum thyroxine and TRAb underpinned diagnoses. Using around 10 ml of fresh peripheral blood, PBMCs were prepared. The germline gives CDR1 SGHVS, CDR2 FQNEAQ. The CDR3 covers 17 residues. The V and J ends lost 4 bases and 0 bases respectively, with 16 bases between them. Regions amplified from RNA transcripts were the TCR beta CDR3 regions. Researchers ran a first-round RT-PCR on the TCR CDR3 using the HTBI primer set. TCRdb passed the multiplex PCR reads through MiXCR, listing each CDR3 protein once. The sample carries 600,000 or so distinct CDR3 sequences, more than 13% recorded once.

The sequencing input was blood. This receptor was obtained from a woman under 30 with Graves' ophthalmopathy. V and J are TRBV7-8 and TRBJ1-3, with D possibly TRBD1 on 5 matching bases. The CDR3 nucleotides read TGTGCCAGCAGCTCCAAACGGACACCGAGCTCTGGAAACACCATATATTTT. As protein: CASSSKRTPSSGNTIYF.